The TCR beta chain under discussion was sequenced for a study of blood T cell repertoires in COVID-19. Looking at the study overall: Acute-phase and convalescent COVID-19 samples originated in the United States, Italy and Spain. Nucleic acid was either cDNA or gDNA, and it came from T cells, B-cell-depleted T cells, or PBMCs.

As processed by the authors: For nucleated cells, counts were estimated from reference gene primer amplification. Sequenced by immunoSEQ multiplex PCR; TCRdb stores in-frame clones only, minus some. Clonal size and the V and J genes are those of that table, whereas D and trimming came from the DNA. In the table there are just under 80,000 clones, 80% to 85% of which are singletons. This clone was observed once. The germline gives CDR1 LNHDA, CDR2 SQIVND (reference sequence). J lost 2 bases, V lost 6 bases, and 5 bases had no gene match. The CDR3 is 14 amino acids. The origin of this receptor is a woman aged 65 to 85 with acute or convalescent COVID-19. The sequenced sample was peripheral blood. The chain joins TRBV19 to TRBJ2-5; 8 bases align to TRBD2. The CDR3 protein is CASSPGGWQETQYF. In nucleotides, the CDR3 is TGTGCCAGTAGCCCGGGGGGGTGGCAAGAGACCCAGTACTTC.